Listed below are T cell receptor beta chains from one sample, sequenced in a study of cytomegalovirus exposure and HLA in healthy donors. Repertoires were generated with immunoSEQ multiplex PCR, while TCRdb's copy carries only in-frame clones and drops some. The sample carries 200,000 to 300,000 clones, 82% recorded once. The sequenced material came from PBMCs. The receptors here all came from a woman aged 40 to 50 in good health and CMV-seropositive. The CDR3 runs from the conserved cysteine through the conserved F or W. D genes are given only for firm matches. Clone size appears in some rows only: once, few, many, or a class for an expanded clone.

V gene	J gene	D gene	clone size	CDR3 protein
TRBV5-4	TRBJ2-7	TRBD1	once	CASSTWTGSDEQYF
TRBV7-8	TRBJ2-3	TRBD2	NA	CASTLGRDTQYF
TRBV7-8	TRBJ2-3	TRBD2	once	CASSLAPTSGRARDTQYF
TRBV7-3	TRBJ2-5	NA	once	CASSLNGGETQYF
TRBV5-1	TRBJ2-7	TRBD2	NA	CASSLGSGLEQYF
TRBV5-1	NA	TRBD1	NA	CASSLVFQGASYEQYF
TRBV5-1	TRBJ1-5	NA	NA	CASSLGGRGLPQPQHF
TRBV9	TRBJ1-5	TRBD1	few	CASSVDGAGGQPQHF
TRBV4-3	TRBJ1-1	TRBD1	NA	CASSRYSRGPSTEAFF
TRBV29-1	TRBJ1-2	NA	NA	CSVEEYPVNYGYTF
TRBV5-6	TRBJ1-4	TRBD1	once	CASSSGQGNEKLFF
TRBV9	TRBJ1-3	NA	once	CASNEGAGNTIYF
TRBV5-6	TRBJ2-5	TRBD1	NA	CASSRSGTGQETQYF
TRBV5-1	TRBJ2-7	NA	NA	CASSIGQLYEQYF
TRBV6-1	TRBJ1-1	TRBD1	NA	CASSAGQGGTEAFF